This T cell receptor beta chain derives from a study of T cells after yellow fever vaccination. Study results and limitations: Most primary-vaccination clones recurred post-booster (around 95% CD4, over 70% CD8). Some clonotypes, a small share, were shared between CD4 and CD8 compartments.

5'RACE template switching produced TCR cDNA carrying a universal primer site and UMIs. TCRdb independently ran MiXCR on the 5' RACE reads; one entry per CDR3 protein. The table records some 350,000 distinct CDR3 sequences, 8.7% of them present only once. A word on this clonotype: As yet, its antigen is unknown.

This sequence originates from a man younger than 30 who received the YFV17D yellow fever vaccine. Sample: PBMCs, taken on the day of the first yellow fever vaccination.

CDR3 loop: CASSGVGYLAKNIQYF. The CDR3 DNA reads TGCGCCAGCAGTGGGGTCGGGTACCTAGCCAAAAACATTCAGTACTTC. The V and J genes are TRBV4-1 and TRBJ2-4; D remains unclear. Trimming removed 6 bases at V and 0 bases at J, with 15 bases between. The CDR3 covers 16 residues. Germline V gene lookup returns CDR1 MGHRA and CDR2 YSYEKL.